The sequence of this T cell receptor (beta chain) was determined in a study of PD-1 blockade in classical Hodgkin lymphoma. There was relapse after autologous stem cell transplantation in every patient, and there was variation in brentuximab vedotin exposure. V shed 5 bases, J shed 3 bases, and the junction held 5 bases outside the gene matches. CDR3 length equals 14 residues. CDR1 and CDR2 from the germline V gene are SGHVS and FQNEAQ. Assay used: immunoSEQ multiplex PCR; TCRdb lists only in-frame clones, some missing. The table has around 45,000 clones, approximately 64% seen once. The rearrangement links TRBV7-8 to TRBJ1-2; TRBD1 matches 8 bases. The receptor was derived from a human donor with classical Hodgkin lymphoma. The sample in question was peripheral blood mononuclear cells (PBMCs), obtained at baseline. In DNA form, the CDR3 reads TGTGCCAGCAGCCCCGGGACAGGATACTATGGCTACACCTTC. Translation: CASSPGTGYYGYTF.